These 31 T cell receptor beta chains came from one sample sequenced in a study of cytomegalovirus exposure and HLA in healthy donors. The PCR had 60 Vbeta and 13 Jbeta primers. The method was immunoSEQ multiplex PCR; TCRdb's version includes in-frame clones alone and lacks a portion of them. The data show some 98,000 clones, roughly 70% seen once. Sequencing was performed on PBMCs. These receptors were obtained from a man in his fifties in good health and CMV-seronegative.

This clone has only a few counts. The chain employs TRBV7-2 and TRBJ2-3; 7 bases map to TRBD2. The trim removed 3 bases at V and 2 bases at J, leaving 5 bases unmatched. The CDR3 runs 15 residues. Germline CDR1 and CDR2: SGHTA and FQGNSA. The CDR3 DNA follows: TGTGCCAGCAGCTTTGCTAGCGGCAACACAGATACGCAGTATTTT. Its protein is CASSFASGNTDTQYF.

The rearrangement uses TRBV14 and TRBJ2-7, with 9 bases that match TRBD1. Germline loops: CDR1 SGHDN, CDR2 FVKESK. The CDR3 totals 13 residues. Trimming took 2 bases from V and 5 from J; bases not matched to a gene: 1. The CDR3 coding sequence is TGTGCCAGCAGCCAAACAGGGGGCGACGAGCAGTACTTC. This sequence encodes CASSQTGGDEQYF.

This sequence joins TRBV9 and TRBJ2-1, with 9 bases fitting TRBD2. Germline loops: CDR1 SGDLS, CDR2 YYNGEE. The CDR3 sequence is 17 residues long. The V gene end was trimmed by 0 bases and the J gene end by 0 bases; junction bases not matched to a gene: 4. For the CDR3, the DNA is TGTGCCAGCAGCGTAGCTACAGCGGGGGGCTCCTACAATGAGCAGTTCTTC. This encodes CASSVATAGGSYNEQFF. The full variable domain, its missing parts supplied by reference TRBV9 and TRBJ2-1, is DSGVTQTPKHLITATGQRVTLRCSPRSGDLSVYWYQQSLDQGLQFLIQYYNGEERAKGNILERFSAQQFPDLHSELNLSSLELGDSALYFCASSVATAGGSYNEQFFGPGTRLTVL.

The rearrangement joins TRBV9 to TRBJ2-1; perhaps TRBD1 as D (6 bases). V lost 4 bases and J 4 bases, leaving 15 bases between the germline ends. Per the germline V gene, CDR1 is SGDLS and CDR2 is YYNGEE. This CDR3 comprises 15 residues. The CDR3 DNA reads TGTGCCAGCAGCCCCCGGACAGAGAATTACAATGAGCAGTTCTTC. Translated: CASSPRTENYNEQFF. Full variable domain (missing parts from reference TRBV9 and TRBJ2-1): DSGVTQTPKHLITATGQRVTLRCSPRSGDLSVYWYQQSLDQGLQFLIQYYNGEERAKGNILERFSAQQFPDLHSELNLSSLELGDSALYFCASSPRTENYNEQFFGPGTRLTVL.

J is TRBJ2-3 and V is TRBV4-1; D not certain. CDR3 length: 16 amino acids. The ends were cut back, 2 bases at V and 1 base at J, with 13 bases in the middle. From germline, CDR1 is MGHRA and CDR2 YSYEKL. CDR3 sequence (DNA): TGCGCCAGCAGCCAAACTCCAGGCGCTGGCACAGATACGCAGTATTTT. Amino acids: CASSQTPGAGTDTQYF.

The chain has TRBV4-3 and TRBJ2-1; 15 bases line up with TRBD2. Germline assignment: CDR1 LGHNA and CDR2 YSLEER. Germline trimming cut 6 bases from V and 1 base from J; bases unmatched to any gene: 7. This CDR3 is built from 18 residues. The CDR3 coding sequence is TGCGCCAGCAGTTGGGGACTAGCGGGGGGCGGGTCCTACAATGAGCAGTTCTTC. It translates to CASSWGLAGGGSYNEQFF.

The chain has TRBV7-2 and TRBJ1-5, with TRBD1 as a possible D gene (5 bases). Germline V gives CDR1 SGHTA, CDR2 FQGNSA. CDR3 length equals 13 residues. Trimming took 4 bases from V and 2 from J, leaving 6 bases between them. CDR3 nucleotide sequence: TGTGCCAGCAGCTCCAGGGGCAATCAGCCCCAGCATTTT. It yields the protein CASSSRGNQPQHF.

This chain connects TRBV6-5 to TRBJ1-1; D gene uncertain. The germline V and J ends were trimmed by 6 bases and 1 base, with 15 bases remaining between them. CDR1 MNHEY and CDR2 SVGAGI come from the germline V gene. The CDR3 spans 15 residues. The CDR3 here is CASRDAGMANTEAFF. The CDR3 coding sequence is TGTGCCAGCAGAGACGCCGGGATGGCGAACACTGAAGCTTTCTTT.

The chain uses TRBV5-1 and TRBJ2-5, with 8 bases aligning to TRBD1. Per the germline V gene, CDR1 is SGHRS and CDR2 is YFSETQ. Unmatched junction bases numbered 6, after V lost 0 bases and J lost 5 bases. CDR3 length: 15 residues. The CDR3 sequence: CASSLGRGQGETQYF. The CDR3 DNA is TGCGCCAGCAGCTTGGGAAGAGGACAGGGCGAGACCCAGTACTTC.

This clone appeared a single time. A read error may produce the germline difference seen at one junction end. The V call is TRBV7-9, the J call TRBJ1-6; TRBD1 is a possible D gene (6 bases). CDR1 SEHNR and CDR2 FQNEAQ come from the germline V gene (reference sequence). The CDR3 runs 14 residues. Here the CDR3 DNA reads TGTGCCAGCGGGGCGGACAGATATAGTTCACCCCTCCACTTT. Protein: CASGADRYSSPLHF.

DNA of the CDR3: TGCGCCAGCAGCCACAAACGGGTGGTAGCGGGGCTAGGCAATGAGCAGTTCTTC. Its protein is CASSHKRVVAGLGNEQFF. This sequence joins TRBV4-3 and TRBJ2-1; 8 bases are shared with TRBD2. The germline gives CDR1 LGHNA, CDR2 YSLEER. V lost 3 bases to trimming and J lost 6 bases; unmatched junction nucleotides: 16. The CDR3 is made up of 18 amino acids.

This clone appeared a single time. The chain has TRBV4-3 and TRBJ2-5; no clear D. The J call is doubtful: the DNA matches TRBJ2-7 better. Germline V lookup: CDR1 LGHNA, CDR2 YSLEER. This CDR3 contains 14 residues. This CDR3 reads CASSPPDREYEQYF. DNA of the CDR3: TGCGCCAGCAGCCCGCCTGATCGTGAGTACGAGCAGTACTTC.

The chain recombines TRBV19 with TRBJ2-1; 9 bases line up with TRBD2. This CDR3 contains 13 residues. Germline V gene data show CDR1 as LNHDA and CDR2 as SQIVND (reference sequence). Trimming cost V 6 bases and J 6 bases; bases outside gene matches: 3. Here the CDR3 reads CASSLTSGNEQFF. As DNA, the CDR3 is TGTGCCAGTAGCCTGACTAGCGGCAATGAGCAGTTCTTC.

The V call is TRBV6-1, the J call TRBJ1-1; D possibly corresponds to TRBD1 (5 bases). Germline CDR1 and CDR2: MNHNS and SASEGT. Trimming took off 0 bases at V and 4 bases at J, with 9 bases between the two ends. This CDR3 has 14 amino acids. CDR3 in amino acids: CASSEARVGTEAFF. In nucleotides, the CDR3 is TGTGCCAGCAGTGAAGCCAGGGTGGGCACTGAAGCTTTCTTT.

This clone appeared a few times. This chain links TRBV6-5 with TRBJ1-4, with D uncertain. V shed 0 bases and J shed 0 bases, with 5 bases lying between them. Germline lookup yields CDR1 MNHEY and CDR2 SVGAGI. The CDR3 runs to 15 residues. The DNA of the CDR3 is TGTGCCAGCAGTTACTCGCAGGCAACTAATGAAAAACTGTTTTTT. Translated, it gives CASSYSQATNEKLFF.

This clone was detected a few times. V and J are TRBV28 and TRBJ1-2, with 9 positions matching TRBD1. The V gene's germline CDR1 is MDHEN and CDR2 SYDVKM. Trimming removed 5 bases from V and 2 bases from J; junction bases left unmatched: 3. The CDR3 covers 14 residues. The CDR3 bases are TGTGCCAGCAGTCCGGGACAGGGCAACTATGGCTACACCTTC. It is translated as CASSPGQGNYGYTF.

A remark on this clone: The junction departs from germline at one end; a sequencing error may be responsible. The chain recombines TRBV7-9 with TRBJ1-1, with D maybe TRBD1 (5 bases). The CDR3 runs to 12 residues. The germline V gene encodes CDR1 SEHNR and CDR2 FQNEAQ (reference sequence). The CDR3 sequence is CSSSFDSLRAFF. CDR3 in DNA: TGTTCCAGCAGCTTCGACAGTCTGAGGGCTTTCTTT. Looking up the rest from reference TRBV7-9 and TRBJ1-1 gives the full variable domain: DTGVSQNPRHKITKRGQNVTFRCDPISEHNRLYWYRQTLGQGPEFLTYFQNEAQLEKSRLLSDRFSAERPKGSFSTLEIQRTEQGDSAMYLCSSSFDSLRAFFGQGTRLTVV.

This chain connects TRBV7-6 to TRBJ2-7; 8 nucleotides align to TRBD1. CDR1 is SGHVS, CDR2 FNYEAQ, per germline. Trimming at V came to 4 bases and at J to 7 bases, leaving 15 bases not matched to a gene. The CDR3 sequence is 16 residues long. The CDR3, as DNA: TGTGCCAGCAGCTCCGGACAGGGCACTCCTCTCCGTGAGCAGTACTTC. Residues: CASSSGQGTPLREQYF.

V usage is TRBV5-1 and J usage is TRBJ2-1; 13 positions match TRBD2. The junction had 7 bases not matched to a gene; V was cut back by 7 bases and J by 9 bases. CDR3 size: 14 residues. Germline V CDR1 and CDR2: SGHRS, YFSETQ. CDR3 amino acids: CASAGLAGVSEQFF. The CDR3 DNA is TGCGCCAGCGCCGGACTAGCGGGAGTGAGTGAGCAGTTCTTC. The complete variable domain, with remaining parts taken from reference TRBV5-1 and TRBJ2-1, reads KAGVTQTPRYLIKTRGQQVTLSCSPISGHRSVSWYQQTPGQGLQFLFEYFSETQRNKGNFPGRFSGRQFSNSRSEMNVSTLELGDSALYLCASAGLAGVSEQFFGPGTRLTVL.

This chain links TRBV27 with TRBJ2-7, with D possibly matching TRBD1 (5 bases). Germline-derived CDR1 and CDR2 are MNHEY and SMNVEV (reference sequence). CDR3 size: 15 residues. The V and J ends lost 3 bases and 7 bases respectively, with 19 bases between them. DNA for the CDR3: TGTGCCAGCAGTTTTGATGCATCCAGGGTGTGGGAGCAGTACTTC. It translates to CASSFDASRVWEQYF.

This clone was counted a few times. CDR3 sequence: CASSQAPSGGASRQETQYF. The CDR3 region has the DNA TGTGCCAGCAGCCAAGCCCCTAGCGGGGGGGCCTCACGACAAGAGACCCAGTACTTC. The rearrangement links TRBV4-2 to TRBJ2-5; 12 nucleotides match TRBD2. The ends lost 1 base at V and 2 bases at J; junction bases unmatched: 11. The germline gives CDR1 LGHNA, CDR2 YNFKEQ. The length of the CDR3 is 19 residues.

V usage is TRBV15 and J usage is TRBJ1-4, with D maybe TRBD1 (6 bases). Trimming shortened V by 0 bases and J by 11 bases, and 16 bases separated the two germline ends. From germline, CDR1 is LNHNV and CDR2 YYDKDF (reference sequence). The CDR3 has 15 amino acids. CDR3 region: CATSRDRQGIWKLFF. As DNA, the CDR3 is TGTGCCACCAGCAGAGATCGGCAGGGGATTTGGAAACTGTTTTTT.

The J gene is TRBJ2-7, the V gene TRBV7-9, with TRBD1 matching over 8 bases. The germline V gene has CDR1 SEHNR and CDR2 FQNEAQ (reference sequence). This CDR3 region has 14 residues. V gave up 5 bases and J gave up 7 bases; unmatched junction bases: 10. The CDR3 sequence is CASSPGQGPREQYF. Here the CDR3 DNA reads TGTGCCAGCAGCCCCGGACAGGGTCCGAGGGAGCAGTACTTC.

For the CDR3, the DNA is TGTGCCAGCAGCTTAGGTGGGACAGCGACAGATACGCAGTATTTT. It is translated as CASSLGGTATDTQYF. The chain links TRBV11-3 to TRBJ2-3; 7 nucleotides align to TRBD1. The CDR3 sequence is 15 residues long. Germline values: CDR1 SGHNT, CDR2 YENEEA. V shed 1 base and J 3 bases; nucleotides not matched to a gene: 4. Full variable domain (missing parts from reference TRBV11-3 and TRBJ2-3): EAGVVQSPRYKIIEKKQPVAFWCNPISGHNTLYWYLQNLGQGPELLIRYENEEAVDDSQLPKDRFSAERLKGVDSTLKIQPAELGDSAVYLCASSLGGTATDTQYFGPGTRLTVL.

The chain combines TRBV11-2 with TRBJ2-7, with a tentative D call TRBD2 (6 bases). The ends were cut back, 3 bases at V and 1 base at J, with 10 bases in the middle. The CDR3 spans 14 residues. CDR1 is SGHAT and CDR2 is FQNNGV in the germline V gene. The CDR3 loop reads CASSLGLRSYEQYF. CDR3 nucleotide sequence: TGTGCCAGCAGCTTGGGACTGAGGTCCTACGAGCAGTACTTC.

The V call is TRBV4-2, the J call TRBJ2-1, with 9 bases fitting TRBD2. CDR3 size: 17 residues. V lost 2 bases, J lost 4 bases, and 9 bases stayed unmatched. Germline V gene sequence: CDR1 LGHNA, CDR2 YNFKEQ. The DNA of the CDR3 is TGTGCCAGCAGCCAATCCCAGGCACTAGCGGGTTACAATGAGCAGTTCTTC. Protein product: CASSQSQALAGYNEQFF.

This chain connects TRBV7-9 to TRBJ2-7, with TRBD1 matching 10 bases. From germline, CDR1 is SEHNR and CDR2 FQNEAQ (reference sequence). The CDR3 extends over 16 amino acids. After removal of 1 base from V and 5 bases from J, the junction contained 8 bases not matched to a gene. The CDR3 region is CASSLGEGQGFNEQYF. The CDR3 bases are TGTGCCAGCAGCTTAGGAGAGGGACAGGGGTTCAACGAGCAGTACTTC.

In its sample, this clone was seen a few times. The gene calls are TRBV7-6 and TRBJ2-1; 9 bases fit TRBD1. This CDR3 spans 16 amino acids. Germline CDR1 SGHVS, CDR2 FNYEAQ. The J segment lost 1 base and the V segment lost 5 bases, leaving 6 bases of the junction unmatched. In DNA form, the CDR3 reads TGTGCCAGCAGCCAAGCCGGGACAGGGTCCTACAATGAGCAGTTCTTC. Protein sequence: CASSQAGTGSYNEQFF.

A few counts support this clone. The rearrangement uses TRBV5-1 and TRBJ2-4, with 8 bases matching TRBD1. The CDR3 is made up of 11 amino acids. The V segment lost 3 bases and the J segment 14 bases; nucleotides outside the gene matches: 4. Per the germline V gene, CDR1 is SGHRS and CDR2 is YFSETQ. CDR3 sequence (DNA): TGCGCCAGCAGCTCGGCGGACAGGGAGTACTTC. Translating gives CASSSADREYF.

J is TRBJ2-3 and V is TRBV5-6; the match to TRBD1 covers 7 bases. This CDR3 is 15 amino acids long. From germline, CDR1 is SGHDT and CDR2 YYEEEE. The V segment lost 0 bases and the J segment 2 bases; nucleotides outside the gene matches: 3. The CDR3: CASSLDRGLTDTQYF. The CDR3 region has the DNA TGTGCCAGCAGCTTGGACAGGGGCCTCACAGATACGCAGTATTTT.

This clone was counted only a few times. The chain links TRBV2 to TRBJ1-1; tentatively, D is TRBD1 (6 bases). Deletions cut 2 bases from V and 2 bases from J, with 9 bases between. This CDR3 region has 14 residues. Germline CDR1 and CDR2: SNHLY and FYNNEI. CDR3 nucleotides: TGTGCCAGCAGTGAACAGGGGAGTAACACTGAAGCTTTCTTT. As protein: CASSEQGSNTEAFF.